The present T cell receptor (beta chain) was sequenced within a study of blood T cell repertoires in COVID-19. Study details: The United States, Italy and Spain provided the acute and convalescent COVID-19 samples. In each case, the material was cDNA or gDNA derived from T cells, B-cell-depleted T cells, or PBMCs.

As originally analysed: Reference gene primer amplification in the assay estimated nucleated cell counts. TCRdb's copy holds only in-frame clones and misses some; the assay was immunoSEQ multiplex PCR. V and J calls and clone size are given by that table; D and trimming were obtained from the DNA. The sample consists of about 120,000 clones, over 75% of them appearing once. V lost 6 bases, J lost 0 bases, and 21 bases lay in between. This CDR3 spans 18 amino acids. Germline V gene lookup returns CDR1 MNHEY and CDR2 SMNVEV (reference sequence). The chain joins TRBV27 to TRBJ2-4, with D possibly being TRBD2 (6 bases). Material: peripheral blood. This clonotype was sampled from a man in his sixties with acute or convalescent COVID-19. For the CDR3, the DNA is TGTGCCAGCAGCCCCATTGCGGGGCCAGCTATAGCCAAAAACATTCAGTACTTC. This encodes CASSPIAGPAIAKNIQYF.